The rows below give T cell receptor beta chains drawn from one sample of a study of T cell changes during pregnancy in multiple sclerosis. The protocol was immunoSEQ multiplex PCR, while the TCRdb copy is restricted to in-frame clones and leaves out a portion. This table has approximately 85,000 clones, 90% to 95% appearing once. The sample in question was peripheral blood, obtained in the first trimester of pregnancy. Source of these receptors: a female donor with multiple sclerosis, enrolled in a pregnancy study. CDR3s include the opening cysteine and the closing phenylalanine or tryptophan. Clone size is not always given. Where it is, it says once, few, many or a class for expanded clones.

cdr3_aa: CASRPPKLTSGTDTQYF; clone_size: .; j_call: TRBJ2-3; v_call: TRBV2
cdr3_aa: CASSQLSGGGTDTQYF; clone_size: .; j_call: TRBJ2-3; v_call: TRBV27
cdr3_aa: CASSLIAYEQYF; clone_size: .; j_call: .; v_call: TRBV7-2
cdr3_aa: CASSGGGWADNEKLFF; clone_size: .; j_call: TRBJ1-4; v_call: TRBV28
cdr3_aa: CASSPGVGYGYTF; clone_size: .; j_call: TRBJ1-2; v_call: TRBV7-3
cdr3_aa: CASSAGDPRIRPNEQFF; clone_size: .; j_call: TRBJ2-1; v_call: TRBV7-9
cdr3_aa: CASSPGTDSNQPQHF; clone_size: few; j_call: TRBJ1-5; v_call: TRBV7-9
cdr3_aa: CASSIGASSSYEQYF; clone_size: .; j_call: TRBJ2-7; v_call: TRBV19
cdr3_aa: CASSLGAMSYEQYF; clone_size: .; j_call: TRBJ2-7; v_call: TRBV27
cdr3_aa: CATSTRQGADPQHF; clone_size: .; j_call: TRBJ1-5; v_call: TRBV15
cdr3_aa: CASSRGKETQYF; clone_size: .; j_call: TRBJ2-5; v_call: TRBV5-4
cdr3_aa: CASSLWGQRDSQETQYF; clone_size: .; j_call: TRBJ2-5; v_call: TRBV7-9
cdr3_aa: CSAGTRYF; clone_size: .; j_call: TRBJ2-7; v_call: TRBV20-1
cdr3_aa: CASSVGRGGPDTQYF; clone_size: .; j_call: TRBJ2-3; v_call: TRBV9
cdr3_aa: CASSFSSGGYNEQFF; clone_size: .; j_call: TRBJ2-1; v_call: TRBV5-1
cdr3_aa: CASSKGQGSGNTIYF; clone_size: .; j_call: TRBJ1-3; v_call: TRBV7-6
cdr3_aa: CASSLRPQGASTDTQYF; clone_size: .; j_call: TRBJ2-3; v_call: TRBV7-3
cdr3_aa: CASSVGRDQPQHF; clone_size: .; j_call: TRBJ1-5; v_call: TRBV19
cdr3_aa: CASKDGREAYEQYF; clone_size: .; j_call: TRBJ2-7; v_call: TRBV6-1
cdr3_aa: CASSLDSYNEQFF; clone_size: .; j_call: TRBJ2-1; v_call: TRBV27
cdr3_aa: CASFLDRVRTEAFF; clone_size: once; j_call: TRBJ1-1; v_call: TRBV6-5
cdr3_aa: CASIRGGEDYGYTF; clone_size: .; j_call: TRBJ1-2; v_call: TRBV5-4
cdr3_aa: CASGTQGSGQPQHF; clone_size: .; j_call: TRBJ1-5; v_call: TRBV27
cdr3_aa: CAISGLGAADTQYF; clone_size: .; j_call: TRBJ2-3; v_call: TRBV10-3
cdr3_aa: CASSPISTDTQYF; clone_size: .; j_call: TRBJ2-3; v_call: TRBV18
cdr3_aa: CSVSRGNTEAFF; clone_size: .; j_call: TRBJ1-1; v_call: TRBV29-1
cdr3_aa: CASSLSGSGRRGFF; clone_size: .; j_call: TRBJ2-1; v_call: TRBV27
cdr3_aa: CASSYLAGVELFF; clone_size: .; j_call: TRBJ2-2; v_call: TRBV6-5
cdr3_aa: CASSYRAGGNQPQHF; clone_size: .; j_call: TRBJ1-5; v_call: TRBV6-5